The 30 T cell receptor beta chains below come from one sample, sequenced in a study of CD8 T cell repertoires and HIV-1 epitope variants. The antigens of these receptors remain unknown. Profiled with immunoSEQ multiplex PCR; TCRdb holds only in-frame clones, not every one. The sample includes about 2,900 clones, almost 75% of them seen just once. Sequencing input: cultured CD8+ T cells derived from PBMCs. The receptors were gathered from a male donor with HIV.

The chain carries TRBV7-9 and TRBJ2-2; D possibly corresponds to TRBD1 (5 bases). In germline, CDR1 is SEHNR, CDR2 FQNEAQ (reference sequence). The CDR3 is 14 amino acids. V lost 6 bases, J lost 6 bases, and 14 bases lay in between. CDR3 region: CASSLGLRPGELFF. DNA for the CDR3: TGTGCCAGCAGTCTGGGGCTTCGACCCGGGGAGCTGTTTTTT.

V is TRBV6-5 and J is TRBJ2-5; perhaps D is TRBD1 or TRBD2 (5 bases each). Trimming stripped 5 bases from V and 5 bases from J, with 15 bases between. Per germline, CDR1 MNHEY and CDR2 SVGAGI. The CDR3 sequence is 14 residues long. The CDR3 region is CASSPQDGTETQYF. Written as DNA, the CDR3 is TGTGCCAGCAGTCCTCAGGACGGGACCGAGACCCAGTACTTC.

The chain's CDR3 is CASSGGQGIHQPQHF. The CDR3 coding sequence is TGTGCCAGCAGTGGGGGGCAGGGGATACATCAGCCCCAGCATTTT. J is TRBJ1-5 and V is TRBV6-5; maybe TRBD1 (6 bases). V lost 5 bases and J lost 5, with 16 bases in between. Germline-derived CDR1 and CDR2 are MNHEY and SVGAGI. The CDR3 loop spans 15 amino acids.

The chain employs TRBV7-9 and TRBJ2-1; 10 nucleotides align to TRBD2. Germline V gene data show CDR1 as SEHNR and CDR2 as FQNEAQ (reference sequence). Germline trimming cut 7 bases from V and 4 bases from J; bases unmatched to any gene: 7. This CDR3 is built from 15 residues. This CDR3 reads CASIRAGGLYNEQFF. The CDR3 region has the DNA TGTGCCAGCATCCGAGCGGGAGGGCTATACAATGAGCAGTTCTTC.

The CDR3: CASSEALRWRGGQINQPQHF. In nucleotides, the CDR3 is TGTGCCAGCAGTGAAGCGCTTCGGTGGCGGGGGGGACAGATCAATCAGCCCCAGCATTTT. The rearrangement joins TRBV6-1 to TRBJ1-5, with 7 bases aligning to TRBD1. This CDR3 is 20 amino acids long. The trim removed 0 bases at V and 3 bases at J, leaving 17 bases unmatched. Germline CDR1 MNHNS, CDR2 SASEGT.

The rearrangement links TRBV29-1 to TRBJ2-3; possible D gene TRBD1, 6 bases. CDR1 is SQVTM and CDR2 is ANQGSEA in the germline V gene. The CDR3 spans 15 residues. Trimming cost V 6 bases and J 1 base, with 17 bases left between them. The CDR3 nucleotides are TGCAGCGTAGACCATAAGGGGGACCGCACAGATACGCAGTATTTT. The encoded protein is CSVDHKGDRTDTQYF.

Points on this clone: One end of the junction does not line up with germline, which may come from a read error. The chain employs TRBV7-3 and TRBJ2-3; 7 nucleotides align to TRBD1. The CDR3 covers 13 residues. Germline CDR1 SGHTA, CDR2 FQGTGA. CDR3 amino acids: CASSVTGADTQYF. The CDR3 region has the DNA TGTGCCAGCAGCGTAACAGGGGCAGATACGCAGTATTTT.

The chain couples TRBV29-1 to TRBJ1-1, with D possibly being TRBD1 (5 bases). The CDR3 length is 14 residues. Per the germline V gene, CDR1 is SQVTM and CDR2 is ANQGSEA. V shed 4 bases and J shed 1 base, with 13 bases lying between them. This chain's CDR3 is CSVAGIGGNTEAFF. The CDR3 coding sequence is TGCAGCGTTGCAGGGATTGGAGGGAACACTGAAGCTTTCTTT.

This clone was found once. The chain combines TRBV19 with TRBJ2-5, with 10 nucleotides matching TRBD1. With V trimmed by 3 bases and J by 5 bases, 6 bases remained unmatched. Per the germline V gene, CDR1 is LNHDA and CDR2 is SQIVND (reference sequence). The length of the CDR3 is 15 residues. The CDR3 DNA reads as TGTGCCAGTAGTATCTCACGGACAGGGGGGGAGACCCAGTACTTC. It specifies CASSISRTGGETQYF.

The chain combines TRBV28 with TRBJ1-1; maybe TRBD1 (6 bases). Germline CDR1 MDHEN, CDR2 SYDVKM. With 6 bases removed from V and 4 bases from J, the gap between germline ends came to 18 bases. This CDR3 contains 15 residues. CDR3 nucleotides: TGTGCCAGCAGGGAGTTCCGAGGGGGAGTCACTGAAGCTTTCTTT. Protein product: CASREFRGGVTEAFF.

This chain connects TRBV9 to TRBJ1-1; 7 nucleotides agree with TRBD1. This CDR3 is built from 15 residues. V was pared by 4 bases and J by 1 base, with 7 bases of the junction left unmatched. The V gene's germline CDR1 is SGDLS and CDR2 YYNGEE. CDR3 coding DNA: TGTGCCAGCAGCTTCCAGACAGGGAGGAACACTGAAGCTTTCTTT. This sequence encodes CASSFQTGRNTEAFF.

The chain joins TRBV10-3 to TRBJ2-5, with 10 bases matching TRBD1. Per germline, CDR1 ENHRY and CDR2 SYGVKD. Trimming at V came to 5 bases and at J to 5 bases, leaving 8 bases not matched to a gene. The CDR3 has 15 amino acids. The CDR3 bases are TGTGCCATCAGTCCCGGGACAGGGGTAGGGGAGACCCAGTACTTC. Translation: CAISPGTGVGETQYF.

This clone is judged large (0.1 to 1%). The gene calls are TRBV6-1 and TRBJ2-7; 9 bases agree with TRBD1. Germline-derived CDR1 and CDR2 are MNHNS and SASEGT. V was pared by 6 bases and J by 0 bases, with 3 bases of the junction left unmatched. The CDR3 consists of 14 residues. CDR3 protein: CASRQGASSYEQYF. Written as DNA, the CDR3 is TGTGCCAGCAGACAGGGGGCTTCCTCCTACGAGCAGTACTTC.

There are a few counts of this clone. This chain uses TRBV6-5 with TRBJ2-6; 8 nucleotides line up with TRBD1. Looked up from germline, CDR1 is MNHEY and CDR2 is SVGAGI. The length of the CDR3 is 16 residues. The junction had 0 bases not matched to a gene; V was cut back by 2 bases and J by 0 bases. The CDR3 sequence is CASSYTGGSGANVLTF. The CDR3, as DNA: TGTGCCAGCAGTTACACAGGGGGCTCTGGGGCCAACGTCCTGACTTTC.

The rearrangement uses TRBV19 and TRBJ2-7, with D possibly TRBD2 on 6 matching bases. Trimming left V 3 bases short and J 2 bases short, with 14 bases between. Germline loops: CDR1 LNHDA, CDR2 SQIVND (reference sequence). The CDR3 loop spans 15 amino acids. CDR3 in DNA: TGTGCCAGTAGTATTGGCATAGGGGAGGCCTACGAGCAGTACTTC. This encodes CASSIGIGEAYEQYF. Filled out from reference TRBV19 and TRBJ2-7, the complete variable domain reads DGGITQSPKYLFRKEGQNVTLSCEQNLNHDAMYWYRQDPGQGLRLIYYSQIVNDFQKGDIAEGYSVSREKKESFPLTVTSAQKNPTAFYLCASSIGIGEAYEQYFGPGTRLTVT.

This chain links TRBV19 with TRBJ2-1, with D tentatively TRBD2 (5 bases). The CDR3 runs to 14 residues. Germline values: CDR1 LNHDA, CDR2 SQIVND (reference sequence). With 6 bases removed from V and 0 bases from J, the gap between germline ends came to 9 bases. The chain's CDR3 is CASREVPSYNEQFF. In DNA form, the CDR3 reads TGTGCCAGTAGGGAGGTTCCCTCCTACAATGAGCAGTTCTTC. Variable domain in full (rest from reference TRBV19 and TRBJ2-1): DGGITQSPKYLFRKEGQNVTLSCEQNLNHDAMYWYRQDPGQGLRLIYYSQIVNDFQKGDIAEGYSVSREKKESFPLTVTSAQKNPTAFYLCASREVPSYNEQFFGPGTRLTVL.

V is TRBV2 and J is TRBJ2-7; unclear D gene. Per germline, CDR1 SNHLY and CDR2 FYNNEI. The CDR3 extends over 13 amino acids. V was shortened by 6 bases and J by 2 bases, with 11 bases between the two germline ends. CDR3 region: CASRDTGAYEQYF. The CDR3 DNA reads as TGTGCCAGCAGAGACACGGGCGCCTACGAGCAGTACTTC.

The CDR3 region is CASSWGSYEQYF. CDR3 DNA: TGCGCCAGCAGCTGGGGGTCCTACGAGCAGTACTTC. This chain links TRBV5-1 with TRBJ2-7; D may be TRBD1 or TRBD2 (5 bases each). The length of the CDR3 is 12 residues. Between the trimmed V and J ends, which lost 3 bases and 1 base, there was a span of 5 bases. From germline, CDR1 is SGHRS and CDR2 YFSETQ.

This clone has more than one count but fewer than ten. The rearrangement joins TRBV18 to TRBJ2-1; 15 nucleotides agree with TRBD2. CDR3 length: 17 amino acids. In germline, CDR1 is KGHSH, CDR2 LQKENI. Losses at the gene ends were 0 bases for V and 4 bases for J; bases not matched to a gene: 1. The CDR3 reads CASSPPGTSGGYNEQFF. The CDR3 DNA follows: TGTGCCAGCTCACCACCTGGGACTAGCGGGGGGTACAATGAGCAGTTCTTC. Full variable domain (missing parts from reference TRBV18 and TRBJ2-1): NAGVMQNPRHLVRRRGQEARLRCSPMKGHSHVYWYRQLPEEGLKFMVYLQKENIIDESGMPKERFSAEFPKEGPSILRIQQVVRGDSAAYFCASSPPGTSGGYNEQFFGPGTRLTVL.

The genes are TRBV6-4 and TRBJ2-3; 7 nucleotides line up with TRBD1. Germline assignment: CDR1 MRHNA and CDR2 SNTAGT. This CDR3 has 14 amino acids. With V trimmed by 3 bases and J by 4 bases, 4 bases remained unmatched. The CDR3 DNA follows: TGTGCCAGCAGTGAAGAGGGGGCGGCAGATACGCAGTATTTT. It codes for CASSEEGAADTQYF.

This clone appeared a few times. J is TRBJ1-5 and V is TRBV9, with 9 bases that match TRBD1. The J segment lost 7 bases and the V segment lost 8 bases, leaving 10 bases of the junction unmatched. Per germline, CDR1 SGDLS and CDR2 YYNGEE. This CDR3 contains 14 residues. CDR3 in DNA: TGTGCCAGTGGACGAGGACAGGGGACGCAGCCCCAGCATTTT. Amino acid sequence: CASGRGQGTQPQHF.

V is TRBV7-9 and J is TRBJ2-5; D could derive from TRBD1 or TRBD2 (5 bases each). With 6 bases removed from V and 2 bases from J, the gap between germline ends came to 19 bases. This CDR3 is built from 16 residues. Germline V lookup: CDR1 SEHNR, CDR2 FQNEAQ (reference sequence). The CDR3 here is CASSPVPGRRQETQYF. As DNA, the CDR3 is TGTGCCAGCAGTCCTGTCCCGGGACGTAGACAAGAGACCCAGTACTTC.

This rearrangement joins TRBV28 to TRBJ2-7, with D possibly matching TRBD1 (5 bases). Germline V gives CDR1 MDHEN, CDR2 SYDVKM. The ends were cut back, 5 bases at V and 3 bases at J, with 11 bases in the middle. The CDR3 has 13 residues. The CDR3: CASSGPRVYEQYF. The CDR3 coding sequence is TGTGCCAGCAGTGGCCCCAGGGTCTACGAGCAGTACTTC.

The V gene is TRBV6-6, the J gene TRBJ2-7; D tentatively fits TRBD1 or TRBD2 (5 bases each). This CDR3 comprises 14 residues. From germline, CDR1 is MNHNY and CDR2 SVGAGI (reference sequence). V was shortened by 6 bases and J by 2 bases, with 14 bases between the two germline ends. The CDR3 DNA is TGTGCCAGCAGCCCCGGGGCGATTACCTACGAGCAGTACTTC. Its translation is CASSPGAITYEQYF.

The chain has TRBV5-1 and TRBJ2-5; maybe TRBD1 (5 bases). Trimming shortened V by 0 bases and J by 7 bases, and 10 bases separated the two germline ends. Germline CDR1 SGHRS, CDR2 YFSETQ. CDR3 length: 13 amino acids. CDR3 in DNA: TGCGCCAGCAGCTTGGAGGGGCAGGGGACCCAGTACTTC. Translation: CASSLEGQGTQYF.

The chain joins TRBV28 to TRBJ1-5, with D perhaps TRBD1 (5 bases). This CDR3 region has 17 residues. Per germline, CDR1 MDHEN and CDR2 SYDVKM. Trimming took 2 bases from V and 2 from J, leaving 16 bases between them. CDR3 sequence: CASSLTSPSGGNQPQHF. The CDR3 bases are TGTGCCAGCAGTTTAACGTCTCCCTCGGGGGGCAATCAGCCCCAGCATTTT.

The chain employs TRBV4-3 and TRBJ2-5; D is uncertain. CDR1 and CDR2 from the germline V gene are LGHNA and YSLEER. The CDR3 is 13 amino acids. V gave up 5 bases and J gave up 5 bases, with 12 bases separating them. The CDR3 nucleotides read TGCGCCAGCAGCTCCCTTCTCACGGAGACCCAGTACTTC. This gives the protein CASSSLLTETQYF.

V and J are TRBV28 and TRBJ2-7; 8 bases agree with TRBD2. Germline values: CDR1 MDHEN, CDR2 SYDVKM. The CDR3 extends over 13 amino acids. V trimming: 8 bases; J trimming: 5 bases; junction bases outside the gene matches: 8. CDR3 region: CASVSGSFNEQYF. CDR3 nucleotides: TGTGCCAGCGTGAGCGGGAGTTTTAACGAGCAGTACTTC.

The rearrangement joins TRBV6-6 to TRBJ2-7; TRBD1 matches at 7 bases. Germline V gene data show CDR1 as MNHNY and CDR2 as SVGAGI (reference sequence). V trimming: 2 bases; J trimming: 5 bases; junction bases outside the gene matches: 3. The CDR3 runs to 13 residues. The CDR3 sequence is CASSYQGVNEQYF. The CDR3 coding sequence is TGTGCCAGCAGTTACCAGGGGGTGAACGAGCAGTACTTC.

In its sample, this clone was seen a few times. The CDR3 DNA reads TGTGCCAGTAGTATAGATCAGGGGTCTGGGGCCAACGTCCTGACTTTC. Translating it yields CASSIDQGSGANVLTF. V gene TRBV19 combines with J gene TRBJ2-6, with a tentative D call TRBD1 (6 bases). The V gene's germline CDR1 is LNHDA and CDR2 SQIVND (reference sequence). V gave up 0 bases and J gave up 1 base, with 7 bases separating them. This CDR3 contains 16 residues.